This T cell receptor beta chain was captured by sequencing in a study of T-cell memory formation after mild COVID-19. Study conclusions and caveats: Mainly in CM and EM were contracting CD4+ clones; CD8+ were in EMRA. There was a balanced CD4/CD8 profile in clones contracting day 15 to 85, and later expanders leaned CD4+.

Constant-segment primers and 5'RACE yielded cDNA libraries for TCR alpha and TCR beta, each carrying sample barcodes and UMIs. TCRdb fed the 5' RACE reads into MiXCR, producing one record per CDR3 protein. The table includes 250,000 to 400,000 distinct CDR3 sequences, roughly 13% detected once. This clonotype was detected only a few times. Its antigen is unknown. CDR1 is MNHNY, CDR2 SVGAGI, per germline (reference sequence). V lost 6 bases to trimming and J lost 4 bases, with 4 bases between them. This CDR3 has 12 amino acids. The gene calls are TRBV6-6 and TRBJ2-6; D call uncertain. Sequenced input: PBMCs or a T cell subset sorted from them (not recorded which). This receptor was taken from a man aged 18 to 35 who had mild COVID-19 (a few samples of this study predate the infection). Cell type and time point are not known. This CDR3 is CASSAGANVLTF. CDR3 nucleotides: TGTGCCAGCAGCGCCGGGGCCAACGTCCTGACTTTC.